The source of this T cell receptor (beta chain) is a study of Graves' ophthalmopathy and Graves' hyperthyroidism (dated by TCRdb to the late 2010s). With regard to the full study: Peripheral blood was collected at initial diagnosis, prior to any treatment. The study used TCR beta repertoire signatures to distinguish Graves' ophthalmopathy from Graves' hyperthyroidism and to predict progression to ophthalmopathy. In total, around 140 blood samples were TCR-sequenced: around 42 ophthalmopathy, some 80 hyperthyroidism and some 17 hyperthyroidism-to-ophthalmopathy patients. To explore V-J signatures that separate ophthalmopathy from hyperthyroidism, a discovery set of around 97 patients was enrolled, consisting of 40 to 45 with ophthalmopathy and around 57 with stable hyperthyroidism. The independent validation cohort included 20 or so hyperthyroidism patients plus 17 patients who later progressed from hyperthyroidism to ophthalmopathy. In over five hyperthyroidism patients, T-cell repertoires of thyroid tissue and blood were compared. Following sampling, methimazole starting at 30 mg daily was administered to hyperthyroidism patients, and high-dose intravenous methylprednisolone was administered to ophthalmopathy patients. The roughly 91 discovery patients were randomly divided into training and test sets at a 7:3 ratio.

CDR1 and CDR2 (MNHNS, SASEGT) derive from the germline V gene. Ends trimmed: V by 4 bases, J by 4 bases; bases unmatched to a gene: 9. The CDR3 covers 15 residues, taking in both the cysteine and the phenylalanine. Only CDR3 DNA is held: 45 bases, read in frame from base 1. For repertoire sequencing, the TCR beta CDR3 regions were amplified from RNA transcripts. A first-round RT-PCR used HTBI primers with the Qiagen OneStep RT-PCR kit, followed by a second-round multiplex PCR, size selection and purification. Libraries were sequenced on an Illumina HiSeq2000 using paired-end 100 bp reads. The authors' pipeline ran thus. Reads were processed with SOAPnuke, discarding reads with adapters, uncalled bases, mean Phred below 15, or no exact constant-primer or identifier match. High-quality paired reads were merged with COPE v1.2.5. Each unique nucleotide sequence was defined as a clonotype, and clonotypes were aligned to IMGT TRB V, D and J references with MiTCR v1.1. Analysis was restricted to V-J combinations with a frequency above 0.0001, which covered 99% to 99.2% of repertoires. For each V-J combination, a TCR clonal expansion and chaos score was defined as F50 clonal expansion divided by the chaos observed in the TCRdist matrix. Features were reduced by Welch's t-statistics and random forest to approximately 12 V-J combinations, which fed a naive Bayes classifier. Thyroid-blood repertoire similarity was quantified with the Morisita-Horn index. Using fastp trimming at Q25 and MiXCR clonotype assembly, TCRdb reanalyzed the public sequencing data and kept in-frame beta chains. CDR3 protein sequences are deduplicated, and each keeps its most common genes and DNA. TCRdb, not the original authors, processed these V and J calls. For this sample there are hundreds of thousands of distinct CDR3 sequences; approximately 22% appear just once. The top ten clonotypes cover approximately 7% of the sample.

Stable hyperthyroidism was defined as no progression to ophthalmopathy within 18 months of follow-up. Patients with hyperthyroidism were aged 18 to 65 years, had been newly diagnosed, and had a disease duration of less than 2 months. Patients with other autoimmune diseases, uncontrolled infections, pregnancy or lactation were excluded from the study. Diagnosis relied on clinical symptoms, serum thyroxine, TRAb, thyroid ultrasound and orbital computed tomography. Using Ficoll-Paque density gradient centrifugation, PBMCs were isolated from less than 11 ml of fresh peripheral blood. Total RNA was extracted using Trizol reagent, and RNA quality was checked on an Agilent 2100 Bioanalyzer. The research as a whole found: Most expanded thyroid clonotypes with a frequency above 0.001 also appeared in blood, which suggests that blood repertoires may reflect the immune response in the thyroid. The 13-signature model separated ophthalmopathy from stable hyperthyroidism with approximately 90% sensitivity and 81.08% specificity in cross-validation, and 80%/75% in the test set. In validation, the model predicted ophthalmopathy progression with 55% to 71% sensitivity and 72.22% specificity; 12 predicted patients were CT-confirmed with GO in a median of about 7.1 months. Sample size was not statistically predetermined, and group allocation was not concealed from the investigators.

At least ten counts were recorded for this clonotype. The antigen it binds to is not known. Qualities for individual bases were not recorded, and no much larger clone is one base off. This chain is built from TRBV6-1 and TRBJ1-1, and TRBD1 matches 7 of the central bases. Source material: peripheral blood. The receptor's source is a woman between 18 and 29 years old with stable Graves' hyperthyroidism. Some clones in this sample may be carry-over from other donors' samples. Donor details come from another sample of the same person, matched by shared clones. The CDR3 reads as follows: CASSAAQTGSTEAFF. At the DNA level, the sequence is TGTGCCAGCAGTGCCGCCCAGACAGGGTCCACTGAAGCTTTCTTT.